Following are 29 T cell receptor beta chains from one sample sequenced in a study of T cell clones after liver transplantation. Method: immunoSEQ multiplex PCR; TCRdb's copy keeps in-frame clones and lacks some. The repertoire holds tens of thousands of clones, with about 88% as singletons. Here the sequenced sample was CD4+ T cells from blood, taken before liver transplant. Source of these receptors: a human donor who received a liver transplant.

The chain links TRBV6-5 to TRBJ2-7, with D perhaps TRBD1 or TRBD2 (5 bases each). The V and J ends lost 8 bases and 5 bases respectively, with 22 bases between them. The CDR3 loop spans 15 amino acids. Looked up from germline, CDR1 is MNHEY and CDR2 is SVGAGI. The CDR3 nucleotides read TGTGCCAGCGCCATGGCCGGGGCCCAGACCCACGAGCAGTACTTC. Residues: CASAMAGAQTHEQYF.

The V and J genes are TRBV5-1 and TRBJ2-6, with D possibly being TRBD1 (6 bases). The germline V gene has CDR1 SGHRS and CDR2 YFSETQ. CDR3 size: 17 residues. V was clipped by 2 bases and J by 0 bases, with 12 bases between them. CDR3 sequence (DNA): TGCGCCAGCAGCTTTCCGGACAGACACTCTGGGGCCAACGTCCTGACTTTC. Its protein product is CASSFPDRHSGANVLTF.

V is TRBV2 and J is TRBJ1-2; tentatively, D is TRBD1 (5 bases). CDR3 length: 13 residues. Trimming left V 3 bases short and J 3 bases short, with 8 bases between. Germline V gives CDR1 SNHLY, CDR2 FYNNEI. In DNA form, the CDR3 reads TGTGCCAGCAGTGACCAGACAGACTATGGCTACACCTTC. It codes for CASSDQTDYGYTF.

The J gene is TRBJ2-4, the V gene TRBV27; 10 bases map to TRBD1. CDR3 size: 13 residues. Germline V gene lookup returns CDR1 MNHEY and CDR2 SMNVEV (reference sequence). With 8 bases clipped from V and 8 bases from J, the junction kept 6 bases outside the gene matches. CDR3 coding DNA: TGTGCCAGCCGGGACAGGGGTATTGACATTCAGTACTTC. Protein sequence: CASRDRGIDIQYF.

The gene calls are TRBV9 and TRBJ1-4; D gene ambiguous. Per germline, CDR1 SGDLS and CDR2 YYNGEE. The CDR3 length is 15 residues. With 0 bases removed from V and 3 bases from J, the gap between germline ends came to 9 bases. The CDR3 DNA is TGTGCCAGCAGCGTAGGTGGCCTCTCTAATGAAAAACTGTTTTTT. It encodes CASSVGGLSNEKLFF.

The chain recombines TRBV28 with TRBJ2-1; 8 positions agree with TRBD2. J lost 2 bases, V lost 6 bases, and 9 bases had no gene match. The CDR3 totals 16 residues. Germline CDR1 MDHEN, CDR2 SYDVKM. CDR3 loop: CASRGQRERAYNEQFF. The CDR3 nucleotides read TGTGCCAGCAGAGGACAGCGGGAGAGGGCCTACAATGAGCAGTTCTTC.

The CDR3 DNA reads TGCGCCAGCAGCCAAGAGGGGAGGGGGACTATGTCCGACGAGCAGTACTTC. Translating gives CASSQEGRGTMSDEQYF. J is TRBJ2-7 and V is TRBV4-3, with D perhaps matching TRBD2 (7 bases). The CDR3 has 17 amino acids. V was pared by 0 bases and J by 5 bases, with 20 bases between. The germline gives CDR1 LGHNA, CDR2 YSLEER.

The rearrangement uses TRBV6-6 and TRBJ1-5; TRBD1 is a possible D gene (5 bases). Germline V gene sequence: CDR1 MNHNY, CDR2 SVGAGI (reference sequence). The ends were cut back, 1 base at V and 7 bases at J, with 11 bases in the middle. The CDR3 is made up of 14 amino acids. CDR3 in amino acids: CASSYWQGNQPQHF. The CDR3 DNA sequence: TGTGCCAGCAGTTACTGGCAGGGTAACCAGCCCCAGCATTTT.

This clone turned up a few times. The V call is TRBV6-1, the J call TRBJ2-1, with 10 bases that match TRBD2. The CDR3 is 19 residues long. J was trimmed by 2 bases and V by 2 bases; bases with no gene match: 12. Germline V gives CDR1 MNHNS, CDR2 SASEGT. The CDR3: CASSESRLAGASTYNEQFF. The CDR3 DNA follows: TGTGCCAGCAGTGAAAGCCGTCTAGCGGGAGCATCTACCTACAATGAGCAGTTCTTC.

The J gene is TRBJ2-7, the V gene TRBV4-3; D is perhaps TRBD1 (5 bases). CDR3 length: 12 residues. CDR1 and CDR2 from the germline V gene are LGHNA and YSLEER. The V gene lost 1 base and the J gene lost 9 bases, with 10 bases spanning the gap. Here the CDR3 DNA reads TGCGCCAGCAGCCAAGGCCTGCAGGGGCAGTACTTC. Residues: CASSQGLQGQYF.

This clone appeared once. CDR3 DNA sequence: TGTGCCAGCAGCTTCAACAGGGGGCTTTCCGGGGAGCTGTTTTTT. Protein product: CASSFNRGLSGELFF. The chain joins TRBV5-4 to TRBJ2-2; 9 bases agree with TRBD1. Germline V CDR1 and CDR2: SGHNT, YYREEE (reference sequence). With 2 bases clipped from V and 6 bases from J, the junction kept 5 bases outside the gene matches. The CDR3 covers 15 residues.

The chain couples TRBV18 to TRBJ2-7; 8 bases are shared with TRBD2. This CDR3 region has 14 residues. Germline V gene data show CDR1 as KGHSH and CDR2 as LQKENI. The ends lost 3 bases at V and 4 bases at J; junction bases unmatched: 5. The CDR3 is CASSPSGSKYEQYF. The CDR3 DNA reads as TGTGCCAGCTCACCGAGCGGGAGCAAGTACGAGCAGTACTTC. Full variable domain (rest looked up from reference TRBV18 and TRBJ2-7): NAGVMQNPRHLVRRRGQEARLRCSPMKGHSHVYWYRQLPEEGLKFMVYLQKENIIDESGMPKERFSAEFPKEGPSILRIQQVVRGDSAAYFCASSPSGSKYEQYFGPGTRLTVT.

This clone was seen a few times. This chain links TRBV2 with TRBJ2-6; a weak D match, TRBD1 (6 bases). Looked up from germline, CDR1 is SNHLY and CDR2 is FYNNEI. The V end was cut by 7 bases, the J end by 0 bases, with 10 bases between. This CDR3 has 15 amino acids. CDR3 loop: CASTGDSSGANVLTF. The CDR3 bases are TGTGCCAGCACAGGGGATTCCTCTGGGGCCAACGTCCTGACTTTC.

The J gene is TRBJ1-5, the V gene TRBV6-1; D is undetermined. The CDR3 loop spans 11 amino acids. Germline CDR1 MNHNS, CDR2 SASEGT. Trimming cost V 1 base and J 7 bases, with 2 bases left between them. The CDR3 DNA follows: TGTGCCAGCAGTGAAGACCAGCCCCAGCATTTT. It translates to CASSEDQPQHF.

With respect to this clone: An end of the junction differs from the germline gene, which may be a read error. The chain recombines TRBV6-5 with TRBJ2-6, with a weak D call TRBD1 (6 bases). Germline assignment: CDR1 MNHEY and CDR2 SVGAGI. The CDR3 length is 13 residues. The CDR3 spells CAGRGVGANVLTF. As DNA, the CDR3 is TGTGCCGGCAGGGGAGTCGGGGCCAACGTCCTGACTTTC.

The chain employs TRBV27 and TRBJ2-7, with D perhaps matching TRBD1 (5 bases). The length of the CDR3 is 18 residues. Germline V gene lookup returns CDR1 MNHEY and CDR2 SMNVEV (reference sequence). V dropped 1 base and J dropped 7 bases, with 26 bases sitting between them. CDR3 sequence reads: CASSLLVQGPLPPWEQYF. The CDR3 DNA is TGTGCCAGCAGTTTATTAGTTCAGGGTCCGCTTCCCCCCTGGGAGCAGTACTTC.

J is TRBJ2-1 and V is TRBV5-1; D is unresolved. V was trimmed by 2 bases and J by 6 bases, leaving 9 bases between them. The CDR3 is made up of 13 amino acids. Germline V gene lookup returns CDR1 SGHRS and CDR2 YFSETQ. The CDR3 reads CASSFETFNEQFF. In nucleotides, the CDR3 is TGCGCCAGCAGCTTCGAGACTTTCAATGAGCAGTTCTTC.

The chain recombines TRBV19 with TRBJ1-4; D might be TRBD1 (6 bases). With 4 bases removed from V and 4 bases from J, the gap between germline ends came to 7 bases. CDR3 size: 13 residues. The germline gives CDR1 LNHDA, CDR2 SQIVND (reference sequence). CDR3: CASSRQVNEKLFF. Written as DNA, the CDR3 is TGTGCCAGTAGTAGACAGGTTAATGAAAAACTGTTTTTT.

This rearrangement joins TRBV18 to TRBJ1-4; possibly TRBD1 for D (5 bases). The CDR3 covers 14 residues. Trimming left V 6 bases short and J 3 bases short, with 11 bases between. From germline, CDR1 is KGHSH and CDR2 LQKENI. CDR3 amino acids: CASSRVGSNEKLFF. Here the CDR3 DNA reads TGTGCCAGCTCCAGGGTCGGCTCTAATGAAAAACTGTTTTTT.

A few counts support this clone. V is TRBV4-2 and J is TRBJ2-1; possibly TRBD1 or TRBD2 for D (6 bases each). Trimming cost V 0 bases and J 5 bases, with 11 bases left between them. The V gene's germline CDR1 is LGHNA and CDR2 YNFKEQ. The CDR3 spans 15 residues. Written as DNA, the CDR3 is TGTGCCAGCAGCCAAGACGGGGGCGTCCACAATGAGCAGTTCTTC. Amino acids: CASSQDGGVHNEQFF.

The J gene is TRBJ1-5, the V gene TRBV30; D gene ambiguous. Germline V lookup: CDR1 GTSNPN, CDR2 SVGIG (reference sequence). The CDR3 length is 14 residues. V gave up 0 bases and J gave up 1 base, with 7 bases separating them. CDR3 region: CAWSVQASNQPQHF. The CDR3 DNA follows: TGTGCCTGGAGTGTACAAGCCAGCAATCAGCCCCAGCATTTT.

The chain joins TRBV5-1 to TRBJ2-1; 10 positions agree with TRBD2. J gave up 7 bases and V 1 base, and 8 bases lay outside the gene matches. Germline V gives CDR1 SGHRS, CDR2 YFSETQ. The CDR3 runs 16 residues. Written as DNA, the CDR3 is TGCGCCAGCAGCTTGCTGGCTAGCGGGAGATATAATGAGCAGTTCTTC. The encoded protein is CASSLLASGRYNEQFF. Full variable domain (missing parts from reference TRBV5-1 and TRBJ2-1): KAGVTQTPRYLIKTRGQQVTLSCSPISGHRSVSWYQQTPGQGLQFLFEYFSETQRNKGNFPGRFSGRQFSNSRSEMNVSTLELGDSALYLCASSLLASGRYNEQFFGPGTRLTVL.

The table lists this clone with a count of one. This rearrangement joins TRBV5-6 to TRBJ2-7; D gene uncertain. V was trimmed by 0 bases and J by 2 bases, leaving 9 bases between them. Per germline, CDR1 SGHDT and CDR2 YYEEEE. This CDR3 has 14 residues. DNA of the CDR3: TGTGCCAGCAGCTTGGTGGATCCAACCTACGAGCAGTACTTC. Protein sequence: CASSLVDPTYEQYF.

The chain recombines TRBV2 with TRBJ1-4; TRBD1 agrees at 11 bases. V trimming: 6 bases; J trimming: 5 bases; junction bases outside the gene matches: 2. The germline CDR1 and CDR2 sequences are SNHLY and FYNNEI. This CDR3 is built from 14 residues. CDR3 nucleotides: TGTGCCAGCAGCCGGGACAGGGGGAATGAAAAACTGTTTTTT. Translating it yields CASSRDRGNEKLFF.

This chain connects TRBV4-2 to TRBJ2-1, with 9 bases lining up with TRBD2. Germline values: CDR1 LGHNA, CDR2 YNFKEQ. V was clipped by 4 bases and J by 4 bases; unmatched bases: 8. This CDR3 contains 16 residues. The CDR3 loop reads CASSPTLAGLYNEQFF. The CDR3 nucleotides read TGTGCCAGCAGCCCCACCCTAGCGGGACTATACAATGAGCAGTTCTTC.

V gene TRBV19 combines with J gene TRBJ1-2, with D unclear. Germline-derived CDR1 and CDR2 are LNHDA and SQIVND (reference sequence). The CDR3 covers 14 residues. V was shortened by 1 base and J by 3 bases, with 9 bases between the two germline ends. The CDR3 DNA reads as TGTGCCAGTAGTATAGTATTGAGGGACTATGGCTACACCTTC. This translates into CASSIVLRDYGYTF.

The V call is TRBV10-3, the J call TRBJ2-5, with D perhaps being TRBD1 or TRBD2 (6 bases each). The V end lost 0 bases, the J end lost 5 bases, and 13 bases lay between the germline ends. Germline lookup yields CDR1 ENHRY and CDR2 SYGVKD. This CDR3 is 15 amino acids long. In DNA form, the CDR3 reads TGTGCCATCAGTGAGTCCGGGGGCAAGGGGGAGACCCAGTACTTC. Translating gives CAISESGGKGETQYF.

This clone showed up just once. The chain combines TRBV5-1 with TRBJ1-1; TRBD1 agrees at 9 bases. Germline CDR1 SGHRS, CDR2 YFSETQ. V lost 4 bases and J lost 0; bases outside the gene matches: 4. The CDR3 is 15 amino acids. DNA of the CDR3: TGCGCCAGCAGCACAAGACAGGGGGTGAACACTGAAGCTTTCTTT. Protein product: CASSTRQGVNTEAFF.

The chain joins TRBV6-1 to TRBJ2-3, with D possibly matching TRBD2 (6 bases). Germline V gene sequence: CDR1 MNHNS, CDR2 SASEGT. This CDR3 has 17 residues. V was cut by 1 base and J by 4 bases, with 18 bases left in between. CDR3 amino acids: CASSEVTGSFGADTQYF. DNA for the CDR3: TGTGCCAGCAGTGAAGTGACCGGGAGTTTCGGCGCAGATACGCAGTATTTT.